This T cell receptor beta chain is from a study of blood T cell repertoires in COVID-19. The CDR3 loop spans 15 amino acids. Germline-derived CDR1 and CDR2 are LNHNV and YYDKDF (reference sequence). With 0 bases removed from V and 4 bases from J, the gap between germline ends came to 12 bases. Clones were sequenced by immunoSEQ multiplex PCR, and TCRdb holds only the in-frame ones, with some missing. The repertoire holds about 300,000 clones, 85% seen once, with roughly 15% in the top ten. The receptor's source is a human donor in a cohort sampled during active COVID-19. The J gene is TRBJ2-5, the V gene TRBV15; TRBD2 might be the D (6 bases). What was sequenced was peripheral blood. CDR3: CATSRDGSAGETQYF. The CDR3, as DNA: TGTGCCACCAGCAGAGACGGGTCAGCGGGAGAGACCCAGTACTTC.